Listed below are T cell receptor beta chains from one sample, sequenced in a study of blood T cells in healthy people across ages. TCRdb reprocessed the 5' RACE reads with MiXCR, giving one entry per CDR3 protein. The table has 650,000 to 800,000 distinct CDR3 sequences, around two fifths seen once. Sequencing input: blood. The receptors stem from a man in his 60s in good health. Both conserved end residues are part of each CDR3. Fields, in order: V gene, J gene, D gene, clone size, CDR3 DNA, CDR3 protein. The D gene is left open where the match is weak. Not all rows give a size; the values are once, few, many and, for expanded clones, a class.

>TRBV6-2/TRBV6-3|TRBJ2-5|TRBD2|.
TGTGCCAGCACACCGGGACTAGCGGGGGTTCAGACCCAGTACTTC
CASTPGLAGVQTQYF
>TRBV5-6|TRBJ1-5|.|.
TGTGCCAGCAGCTTGGCCCCACAGGGACCTAGCAATCAGCCCCAGCATTTT
CASSLAPQGPSNQPQHF
>TRBV14|TRBJ2-7|.|.
TGTGCCAGCGGTCGAGGGAGCAACGAGCAGTACTTC
CASGRGSNEQYF
>TRBV5-1|TRBJ2-3|.|many
TGCGCCAGCAGCACCGAGGGAAGGACAGATACGCAGTATTTT
CASSTEGRTDTQYF
>TRBV4-3|TRBJ1-1|.|.
TGCGCCAGCAGCCGAGACCGGCAGAACACTGAAGCTTTCTTT
CASSRDRQNTEAFF
>TRBV6-2/TRBV6-3|TRBJ2-3|TRBD1|few
TGTGCCAGCAGTTACTCGTCGCGACAGGGTTGGACAGATACGCAGTATTTT
CASSYSSRQGWTDTQYF
>TRBV28|TRBJ1-2|.|.
TGTGCCAGCAGTTTATCCCCAGGTGCCTATGGCTACACCTTC
CASSLSPGAYGYTF
>TRBV20-1|TRBJ2-7|TRBD1|.
TGCAGTGCCGACAGGGGGCTGTACGAGCAGTACTTC
CSADRGLYEQYF
>TRBV6-5|TRBJ1-5|TRBD1|.
TGTGCCAGCAGTACGACAGGGGCGAAGCCCCAGCATTTT
CASSTTGAKPQHF
>TRBV20-1|TRBJ1-1|.|once
TGCAGTGCTAGAGAGGCTCAGTTGGAGATAGCTTTCTTT
CSAREAQLEIAFF
>TRBV3-1|TRBJ2-1|.|.
TGTGCCAGCAGCCTCCAAGGAGGGGGCTACAATGAGCAGTTCTTC
CASSLQGGGYNEQFF
>TRBV12-3/TRBV12-4|TRBJ2-1|.|.
TGTGCCAGCAGCTTTAGTGGCAGATACTACAATGAGCAGTTCTTC
CASSFSGRYYNEQFF
>TRBV4-3|TRBJ2-7|TRBD1|few
TGCGCCAGCAGCCATCTACCTTCCTCCGGGACAGTACCCTACGAGCAGTACTTC
CASSHLPSSGTVPYEQYF
>TRBV27|TRBJ2-7|.|few
TGTGCCAGCAGTTTAGCAGAGCCATACGAGCAGTACTTC
CASSLAEPYEQYF
>TRBV29-1|TRBJ2-7|TRBD1|.
TGCAGCGCCGTGACAGGGGTGTACGAGCAGTACTTC
CSAVTGVYEQYF
>TRBV15|TRBJ2-5|TRBD1|.
TGTGCCACCAGCAGAGATGGACAGGTCCGGGAGACCCAGTACTTC
CATSRDGQVRETQYF
>TRBV14|TRBJ2-7|TRBD2|few
TGTGCCAGCAGCCAAGGTCCTAGCGGGGGCTACGAGCAGTACTTC
CASSQGPSGGYEQYF
>TRBV7-9|TRBJ2-5|.|few
TGTGCCAGCAGCTTAGTGGGGGCTACTAGCGAGAAGTACTTC
CASSLVGATSEKYF
>TRBV7-9|TRBJ2-1|TRBD1|few
TGTGCCAGCAGCCAAGCGACAGGGGGTGACTCCTACAATGAGCAGTTCTTC
CASSQATGGDSYNEQFF
>TRBV7-2|TRBJ2-5|.|few
TGTGCCAGCAGCTACCTGGGGCACCAAGAGACCCAGTACTTC
CASSYLGHQETQYF
>TRBV6-5|TRBJ1-6|.|few
TGTGCCAGCAGTTCCCAAGGAGGGGCTAGTTCACCCCTCCACTTT
CASSSQGGASSPLHF
>TRBV9|TRBJ1-2|TRBD1|.
TGTGCCAGCAGCGAGAGGACAGGGGGGCCATATGGCTACACCTTC
CASSERTGGPYGYTF